This T cell receptor beta chain was captured by sequencing in a study of beta chain features in type 1 diabetes. Isolated RNA was reverse transcribed in full, so expressed TCRB transcripts were sequenced. The repertoire was sequenced with immunoSEQ multiplex PCR; TCRdb's copy has only in-frame clones and lacks some. The sample lists 250,000 to 350,000 clones, 13% to 15% seen once, with more than 0.015% in the top ten. Whole-study results and caveats: The study found moderately but significantly shorter TCRB CDR3s in all four CD4+ subsets of Type 1 diabetes patients. It was among patients, rather than healthy donors, that naive, central memory and Treg TCRB repertoires appeared more similar.

This clone was seen a few times. What it binds is unknown. Germline CDR1 reads SGHNT; CDR2 reads YYREEE (reference sequence). The CDR3 has 14 residues. After removal of 0 bases from V and 6 bases from J, the junction contained 1 base not matched to a gene. The sequence was collected from a man aged 25-45 years with type 1 diabetes. Sequencing used naive CD4+ T cells from blood. The V and J genes are TRBV5-4 and TRBJ2-2, with 8 bases that match TRBD2. CDR3 region: CASSLGLASGELFF. CDR3 nucleotides: TGTGCCAGCAGCTTGGGACTAGCGTCCGGGGAGCTGTTTTTT.